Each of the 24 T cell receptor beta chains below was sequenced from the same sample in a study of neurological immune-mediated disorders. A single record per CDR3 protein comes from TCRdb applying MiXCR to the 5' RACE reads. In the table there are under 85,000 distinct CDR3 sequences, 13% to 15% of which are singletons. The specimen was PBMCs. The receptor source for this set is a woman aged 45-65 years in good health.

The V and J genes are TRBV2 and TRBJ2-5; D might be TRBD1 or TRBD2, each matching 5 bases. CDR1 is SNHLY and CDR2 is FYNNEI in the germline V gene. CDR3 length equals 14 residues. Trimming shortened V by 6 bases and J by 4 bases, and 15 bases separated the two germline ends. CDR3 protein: CASRGTALVETQYF. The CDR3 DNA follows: TGTGCCAGCAGAGGGACGGCCCTCGTAGAGACCCAGTACTTC.

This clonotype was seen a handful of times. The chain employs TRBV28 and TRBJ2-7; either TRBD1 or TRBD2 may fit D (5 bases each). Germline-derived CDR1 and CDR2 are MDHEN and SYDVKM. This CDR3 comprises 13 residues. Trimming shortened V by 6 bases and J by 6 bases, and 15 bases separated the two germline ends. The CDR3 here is CASSTGTPGEQYF. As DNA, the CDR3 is TGTGCCAGCAGCACCGGGACGCCGGGCGAGCAGTACTTC.

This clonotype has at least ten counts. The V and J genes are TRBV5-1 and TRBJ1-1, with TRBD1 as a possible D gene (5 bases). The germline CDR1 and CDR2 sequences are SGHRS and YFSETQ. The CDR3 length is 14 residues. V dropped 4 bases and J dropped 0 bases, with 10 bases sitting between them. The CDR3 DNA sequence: TGCGCCAGCAGCGACGGGACGGTGAACACTGAAGCTTTCTTT. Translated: CASSDGTVNTEAFF.

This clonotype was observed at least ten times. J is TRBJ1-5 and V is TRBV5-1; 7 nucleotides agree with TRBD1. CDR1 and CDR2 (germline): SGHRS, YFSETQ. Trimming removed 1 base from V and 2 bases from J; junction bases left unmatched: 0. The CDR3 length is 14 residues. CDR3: CASSLTGGNQPQHF. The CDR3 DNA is TGCGCCAGCAGCTTGACAGGGGGCAATCAGCCCCAGCATTTT. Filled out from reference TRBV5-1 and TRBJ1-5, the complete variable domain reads KAGVTQTPRYLIKTRGQQVTLSCSPISGHRSVSWYQQTPGQGLQFLFEYFSETQRNKGNFPGRFSGRQFSNSRSEMNVSTLELGDSALYLCASSLTGGNQPQHFGDGTRLSIL.

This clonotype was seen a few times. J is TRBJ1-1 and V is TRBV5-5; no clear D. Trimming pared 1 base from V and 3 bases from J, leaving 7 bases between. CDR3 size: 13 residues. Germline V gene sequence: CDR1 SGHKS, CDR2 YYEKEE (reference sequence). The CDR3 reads CASSLSADTEAFF. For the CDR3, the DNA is TGTGCCAGCAGCTTGTCGGCTGACACTGAAGCTTTCTTT.

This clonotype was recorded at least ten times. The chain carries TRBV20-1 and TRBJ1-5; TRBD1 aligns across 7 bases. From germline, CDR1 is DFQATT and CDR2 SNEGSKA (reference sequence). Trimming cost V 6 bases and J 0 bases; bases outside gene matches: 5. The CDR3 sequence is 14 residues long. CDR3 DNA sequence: TGCAGTGCCAGGGACAGAATTAGCAATCAGCCCCAGCATTTT. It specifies CSARDRISNQPQHF.

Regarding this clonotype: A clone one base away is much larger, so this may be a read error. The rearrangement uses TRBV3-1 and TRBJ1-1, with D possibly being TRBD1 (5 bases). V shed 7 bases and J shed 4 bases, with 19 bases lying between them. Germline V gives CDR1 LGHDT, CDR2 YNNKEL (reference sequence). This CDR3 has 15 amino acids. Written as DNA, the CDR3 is TGTGCCAGCATCCGCAGCGGGGCGAGGGGCACTGAAGCTTTCTTT. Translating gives CASIRSGARGTEAFF.

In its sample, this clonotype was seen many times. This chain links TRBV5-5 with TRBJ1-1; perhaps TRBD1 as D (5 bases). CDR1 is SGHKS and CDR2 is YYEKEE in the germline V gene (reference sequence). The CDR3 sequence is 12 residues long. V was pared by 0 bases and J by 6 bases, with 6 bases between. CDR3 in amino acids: CASSLGGPEAFF. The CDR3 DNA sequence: TGTGCCAGCAGCTTGGGGGGCCCTGAAGCTTTCTTT.

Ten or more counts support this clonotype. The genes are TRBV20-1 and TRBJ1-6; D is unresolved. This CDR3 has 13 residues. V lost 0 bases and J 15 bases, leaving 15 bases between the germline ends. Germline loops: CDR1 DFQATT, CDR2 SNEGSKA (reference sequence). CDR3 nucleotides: TGCAGTGCTAGAGATTATGATTCGGCATTCCTCCACTTT. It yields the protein CSARDYDSAFLHF.

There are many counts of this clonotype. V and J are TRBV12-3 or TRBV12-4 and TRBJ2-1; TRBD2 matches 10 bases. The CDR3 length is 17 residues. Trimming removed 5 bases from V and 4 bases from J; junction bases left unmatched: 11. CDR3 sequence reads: CASSRKLAGTPYNEQFF. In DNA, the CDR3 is TGTGCCAGCAGTCGAAAACTAGCGGGGACCCCTTACAATGAGCAGTTCTTC.

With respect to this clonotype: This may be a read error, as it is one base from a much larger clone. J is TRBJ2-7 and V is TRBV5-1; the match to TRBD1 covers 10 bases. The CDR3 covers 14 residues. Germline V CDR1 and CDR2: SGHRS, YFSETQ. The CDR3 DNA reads TGCACCAGCAGCGCCGGGACAGGGGTCTACGAGCAGTACTTC. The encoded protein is CTSSAGTGVYEQYF.

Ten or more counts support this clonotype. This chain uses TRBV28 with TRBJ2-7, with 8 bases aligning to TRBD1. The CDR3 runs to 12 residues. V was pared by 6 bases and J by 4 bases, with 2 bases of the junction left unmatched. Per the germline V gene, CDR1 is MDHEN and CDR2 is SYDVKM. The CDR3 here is CASSHRGYEQYF. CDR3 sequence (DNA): TGTGCCAGCAGCCACAGGGGGTACGAGCAGTACTTC.

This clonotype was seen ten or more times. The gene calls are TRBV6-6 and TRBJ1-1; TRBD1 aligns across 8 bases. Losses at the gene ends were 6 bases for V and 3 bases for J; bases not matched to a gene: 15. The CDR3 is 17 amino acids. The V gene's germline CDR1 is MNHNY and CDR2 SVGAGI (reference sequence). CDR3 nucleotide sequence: TGTGCCAGCAGCCTAACCCAGGGGGCGAGCGACGACACTGAAGCTTTCTTT. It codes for CASSLTQGASDDTEAFF.

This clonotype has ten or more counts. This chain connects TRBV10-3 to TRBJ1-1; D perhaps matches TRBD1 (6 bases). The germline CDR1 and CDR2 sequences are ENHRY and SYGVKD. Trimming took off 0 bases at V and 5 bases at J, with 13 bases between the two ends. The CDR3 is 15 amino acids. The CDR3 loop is CAISESSRGRTEAFF. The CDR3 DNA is TGTGCCATCAGTGAGTCCAGTAGGGGGAGGACTGAAGCTTTCTTT.

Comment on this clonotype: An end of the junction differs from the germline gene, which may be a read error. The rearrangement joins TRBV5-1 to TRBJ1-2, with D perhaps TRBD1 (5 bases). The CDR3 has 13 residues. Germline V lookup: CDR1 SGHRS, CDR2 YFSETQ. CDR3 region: CASSPGRDSPGSF. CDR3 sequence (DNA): TGCGCCAGCAGCCCTGGCCGGGACTCCCCTGGGAGCTTC.

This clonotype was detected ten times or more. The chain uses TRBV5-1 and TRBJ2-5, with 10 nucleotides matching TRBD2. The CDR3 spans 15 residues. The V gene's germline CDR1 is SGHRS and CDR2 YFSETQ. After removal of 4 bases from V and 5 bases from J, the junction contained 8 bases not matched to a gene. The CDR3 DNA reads TGCGCCAGCAGCCATCAAGCGGGGGGGCCGGAGACCCAGTACTTC. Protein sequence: CASSHQAGGPETQYF.

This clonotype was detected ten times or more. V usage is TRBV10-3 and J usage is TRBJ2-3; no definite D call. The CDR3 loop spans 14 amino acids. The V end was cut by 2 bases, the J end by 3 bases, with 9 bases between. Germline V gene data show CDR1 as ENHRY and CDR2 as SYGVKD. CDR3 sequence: CAISENEATDTQYF. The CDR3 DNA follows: TGTGCCATCAGTGAGAACGAGGCTACAGATACGCAGTATTTT.

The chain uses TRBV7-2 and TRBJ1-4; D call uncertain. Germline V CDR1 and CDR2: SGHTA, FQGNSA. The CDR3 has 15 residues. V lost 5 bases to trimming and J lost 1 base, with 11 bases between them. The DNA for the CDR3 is TGTGCCAGCAGCCCGATACCGATAACTAATGAAAAACTGTTTTTT. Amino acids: CASSPIPITNEKLFF.

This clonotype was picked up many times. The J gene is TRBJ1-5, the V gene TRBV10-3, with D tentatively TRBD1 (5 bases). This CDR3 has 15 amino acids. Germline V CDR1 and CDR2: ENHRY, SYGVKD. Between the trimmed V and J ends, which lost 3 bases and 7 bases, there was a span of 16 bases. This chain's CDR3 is CAISEYEGIGQPQHF. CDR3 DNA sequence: TGTGCCATCAGTGAATACGAGGGGATTGGACAGCCCCAGCATTTT.

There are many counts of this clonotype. CDR3 nucleotides: TGCAGTGCTCCTGAGAAGGGAACCTACGAGCAGTACTTC. It encodes CSAPEKGTYEQYF. V is TRBV20-1 and J is TRBJ2-7; no definite D call. Looked up from germline, CDR1 is DFQATT and CDR2 is SNEGSKA (reference sequence). The length of the CDR3 is 13 residues. The V end was cut by 5 bases, the J end by 2 bases, with 13 bases between.

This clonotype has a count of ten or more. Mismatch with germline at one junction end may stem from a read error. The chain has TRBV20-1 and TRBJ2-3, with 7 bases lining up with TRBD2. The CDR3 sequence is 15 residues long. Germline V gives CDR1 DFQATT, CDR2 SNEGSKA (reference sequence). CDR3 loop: CSGIDKPTSPETQYF. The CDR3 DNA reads TGCAGTGGTATAGACAAGCCGACTAGCCCAGAAACGCAGTATTTT.

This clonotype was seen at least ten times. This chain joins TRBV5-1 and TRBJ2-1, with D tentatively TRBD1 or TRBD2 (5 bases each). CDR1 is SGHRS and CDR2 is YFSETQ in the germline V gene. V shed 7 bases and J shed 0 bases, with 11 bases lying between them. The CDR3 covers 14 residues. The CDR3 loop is CASGWGSSYNEQFF. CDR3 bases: TGCGCCAGCGGCTGGGGGAGCTCCTACAATGAGCAGTTCTTC.

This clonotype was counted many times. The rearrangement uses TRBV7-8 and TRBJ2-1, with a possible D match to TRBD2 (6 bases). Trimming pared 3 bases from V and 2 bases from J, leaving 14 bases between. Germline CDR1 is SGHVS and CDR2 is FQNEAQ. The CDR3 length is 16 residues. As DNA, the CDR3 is TGTGCCAGCAGCTTTACCCCGGGAGTAGCCTACAATGAGCAGTTCTTC. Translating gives CASSFTPGVAYNEQFF. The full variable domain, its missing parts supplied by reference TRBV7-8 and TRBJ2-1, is GAGVSQSPRYKVAKRGQDVALRCDPISGHVSLFWYQQALGQGPEFLTYFQNEAQLDKSGLPSDRFFAERPEGSVSTLKIQRTQQEDSAVYLCASSFTPGVAYNEQFFGPGTRLTVL.

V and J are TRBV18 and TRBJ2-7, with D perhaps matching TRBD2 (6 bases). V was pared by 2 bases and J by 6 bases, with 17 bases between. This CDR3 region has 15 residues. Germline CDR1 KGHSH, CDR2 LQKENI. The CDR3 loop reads CASSPTEGASLEQYF. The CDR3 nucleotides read TGTGCCAGCTCACCAACGGAGGGAGCGTCGCTCGAGCAGTACTTC.